This T cell receptor (beta chain) was observed in a study of blood T cell repertoires in COVID-19. About the research overall: The study drew acute and convalescent COVID-19 samples from the United States, Italy and Spain.

TCRdb keeps only in-frame clones here, not all; method: immunoSEQ multiplex PCR. The data show around 80,000 clones, over 70% seen once. The CDR3 consists of 15 residues. The germline gives CDR1 KGHDR, CDR2 SFDVKD. The V and J ends lost 2 bases and 0 bases respectively, with 10 bases between them. The sequenced sample was peripheral blood. The chain is built from TRBV24-1 and TRBJ2-7; weak D call: TRBD2 (6 bases). This receptor was taken from a man aged 50 or older with active or convalescent COVID-19. The CDR3 protein is CATSDSWGDSYEQYF. DNA of the CDR3: TGTGCCACCAGTGATTCCTGGGGGGACTCCTACGAGCAGTACTTC.